This T cell receptor (beta chain) originates from a study of vaccination and CD4 T cells after COVID-19. Study-wide context: SARS-CoV-2, HCoV-NL63, HCoV-OC43 and HCoV-229E supplied the overlapping spike peptides used to stimulate cells.

At the Johns Hopkins FTIC core, DNA taken from cultured CD4+ T cells was sequenced by way of the Oncomine TCR Beta short-read assay. MiXCR was run by TCRdb on the PCR reads, yielding one entry per CDR3 protein. Of some 14,000 distinct CDR3 sequences in the sample, 50% to 65% were seen once. V shed 7 bases, J shed 0 bases, and the junction held 2 bases outside the gene matches. Germline lookup yields CDR1 MDHEN and CDR2 SYDVKM. The CDR3 length is 13 residues. This sample's treatment: approximately 11-day PBMC culture with coronavirus spike peptide pools or control peptides (ViraFEST assay). Expanded clonotypes were found by TCR sequencing after peptide-pool stimulation (ViraFEST). As concerns this clonotype: Its specificity is unknown.

The receptor was derived from a human donor who had recovered from COVID-19. Sequencing was done on a sample of CD4+ T cells from blood, cultured in vitro. This chain uses TRBV28 with TRBJ1-2, with TRBD1 matching over 7 bases. CDR3 protein: CASMQGANYGYTF. CDR3 sequence (DNA): TGTGCCAGCATGCAGGGGGCTAACTATGGCTACACCTTC.